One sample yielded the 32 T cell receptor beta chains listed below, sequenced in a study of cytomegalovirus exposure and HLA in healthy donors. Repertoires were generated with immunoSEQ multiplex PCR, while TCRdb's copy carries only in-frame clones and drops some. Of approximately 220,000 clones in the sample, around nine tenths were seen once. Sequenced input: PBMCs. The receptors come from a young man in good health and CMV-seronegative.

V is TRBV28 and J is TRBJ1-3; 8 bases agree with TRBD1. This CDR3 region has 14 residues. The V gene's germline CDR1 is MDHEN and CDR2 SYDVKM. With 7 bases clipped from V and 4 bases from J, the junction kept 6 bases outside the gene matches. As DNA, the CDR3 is TGTGCCAGCACTTCAGGGGGCCCAGGAAACACCATATATTTT. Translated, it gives CASTSGGPGNTIYF.

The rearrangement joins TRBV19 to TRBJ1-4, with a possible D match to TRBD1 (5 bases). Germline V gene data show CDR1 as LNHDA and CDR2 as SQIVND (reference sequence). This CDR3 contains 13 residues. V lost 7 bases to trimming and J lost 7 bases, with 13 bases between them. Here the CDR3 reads CASMWQGSEKLFF. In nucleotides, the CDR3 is TGTGCCAGTATGTGGCAGGGCAGTGAAAAACTGTTTTTT. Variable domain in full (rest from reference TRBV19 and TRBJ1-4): DGGITQSPKYLFRKEGQNVTLSCEQNLNHDAMYWYRQDPGQGLRLIYYSQIVNDFQKGDIAEGYSVSREKKESFPLTVTSAQKNPTAFYLCASMWQGSEKLFFGSGTQLSVL.

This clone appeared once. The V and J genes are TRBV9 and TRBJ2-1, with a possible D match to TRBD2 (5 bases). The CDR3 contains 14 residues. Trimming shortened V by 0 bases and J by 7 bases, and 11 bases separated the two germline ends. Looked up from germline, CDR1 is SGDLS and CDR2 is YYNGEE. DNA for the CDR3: TGTGCCAGCAGCGTAGGGGCGGGCTCAAATGAGCAGTTCTTC. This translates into CASSVGAGSNEQFF.

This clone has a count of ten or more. CDR3 in DNA: TGCGCCAGCAGCCAAGAAGATAGCGGGGGGTACAATGAGCAGTTCTTC. Its protein is CASSQEDSGGYNEQFF. The chain employs TRBV4-3 and TRBJ2-1; 10 bases match TRBD2. Germline assignment: CDR1 LGHNA and CDR2 YSLEER. The CDR3 length is 16 residues. V gave up 0 bases and J gave up 4 bases; unmatched junction bases: 3.

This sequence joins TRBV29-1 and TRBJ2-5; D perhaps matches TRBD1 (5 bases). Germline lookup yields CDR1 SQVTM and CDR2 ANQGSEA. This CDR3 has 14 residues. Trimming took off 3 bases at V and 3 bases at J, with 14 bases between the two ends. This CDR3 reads CSVEAQGGKETQYF. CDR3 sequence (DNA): TGCAGCGTTGAGGCGCAGGGTGGAAAAGAGACCCAGTACTTC.

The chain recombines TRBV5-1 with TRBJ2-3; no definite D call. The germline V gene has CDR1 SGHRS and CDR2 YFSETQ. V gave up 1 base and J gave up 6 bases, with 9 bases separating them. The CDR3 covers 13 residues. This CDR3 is CASSLKPLDTQYF. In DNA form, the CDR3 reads TGCGCCAGCAGCTTGAAGCCTCTGGATACGCAGTATTTT.

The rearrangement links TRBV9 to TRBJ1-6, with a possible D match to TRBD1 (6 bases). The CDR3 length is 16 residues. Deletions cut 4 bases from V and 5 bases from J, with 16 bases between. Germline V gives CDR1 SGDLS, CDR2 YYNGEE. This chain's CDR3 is CASSPRGGANNSPLHF. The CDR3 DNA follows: TGTGCCAGCAGCCCCCGGGGGGGGGCCAATAATTCACCCCTCCACTTT.

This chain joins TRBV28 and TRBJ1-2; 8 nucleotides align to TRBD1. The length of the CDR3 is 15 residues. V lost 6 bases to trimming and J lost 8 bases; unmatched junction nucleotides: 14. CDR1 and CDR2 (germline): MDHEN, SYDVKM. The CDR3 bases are TGTGCCAGCAGGCTGACCTTACAGGGGGTTGACGGCTACACCTTC. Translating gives CASRLTLQGVDGYTF.

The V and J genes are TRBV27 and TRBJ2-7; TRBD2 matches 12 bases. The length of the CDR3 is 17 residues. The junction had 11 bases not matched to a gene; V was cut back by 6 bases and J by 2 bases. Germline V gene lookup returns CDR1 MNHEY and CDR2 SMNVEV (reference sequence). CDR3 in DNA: TGTGCCAGCAGCCGAACCTCCACTAGCGGGGGGCCCTACGAGCAGTACTTC. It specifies CASSRTSTSGGPYEQYF.

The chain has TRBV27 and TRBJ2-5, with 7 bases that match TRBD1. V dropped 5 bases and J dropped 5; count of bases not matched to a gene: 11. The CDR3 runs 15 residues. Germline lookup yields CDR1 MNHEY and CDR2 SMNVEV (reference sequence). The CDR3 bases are TGTGCCAGCAGTCCACGAAGACAGGGAGCGGAGACCCAGTACTTC. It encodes CASSPRRQGAETQYF.

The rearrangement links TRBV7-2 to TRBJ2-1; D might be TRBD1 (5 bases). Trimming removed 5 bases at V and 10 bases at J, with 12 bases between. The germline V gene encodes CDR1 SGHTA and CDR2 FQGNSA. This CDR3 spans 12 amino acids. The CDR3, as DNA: TGTGCCAGCAGCCGGCAGGGCAGAGAGCAGTTCTTC. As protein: CASSRQGREQFF. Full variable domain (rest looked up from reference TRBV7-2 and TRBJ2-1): GAGVSQSPSNKVTEKGKDVELRCDPISGHTALYWYRQSLGQGLEFLIYFQGNSAPDKSGLPSDRFSAERTGGSVSTLTIQRTQQEDSAVYLCASSRQGREQFFGPGTRLTVL.

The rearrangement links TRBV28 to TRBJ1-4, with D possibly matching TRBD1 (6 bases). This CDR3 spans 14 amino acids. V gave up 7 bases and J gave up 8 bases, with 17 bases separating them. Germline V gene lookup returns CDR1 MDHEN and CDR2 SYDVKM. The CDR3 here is CASTLGALREKLFF. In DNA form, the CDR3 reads TGTGCCAGCACGTTGGGGGCGTTAAGGGAAAAACTGTTTTTT.

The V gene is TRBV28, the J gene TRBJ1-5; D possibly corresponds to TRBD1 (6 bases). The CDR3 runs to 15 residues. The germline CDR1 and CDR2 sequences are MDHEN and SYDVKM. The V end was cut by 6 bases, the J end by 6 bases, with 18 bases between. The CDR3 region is CASRNTGGAAQPQHF. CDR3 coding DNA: TGTGCCAGCAGGAATACTGGGGGGGCGGCTCAGCCCCAGCATTTT.

The CDR3 is CASSPDSTTGELFF. In DNA, the CDR3 is TGTGCCAGCAGCCCGGACAGTACCACCGGGGAGCTGTTTTTT. V is TRBV9 and J is TRBJ2-2; D perhaps matches TRBD1 (6 bases). The CDR3 runs 14 residues. CDR1 is SGDLS and CDR2 is YYNGEE in the germline V gene. Trimming took off 4 bases at V and 4 bases at J, with 11 bases between the two ends.

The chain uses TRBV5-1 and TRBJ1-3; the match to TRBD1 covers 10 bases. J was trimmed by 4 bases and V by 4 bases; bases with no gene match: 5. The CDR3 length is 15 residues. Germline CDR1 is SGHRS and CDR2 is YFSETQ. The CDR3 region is CASSPGTGAGNTIYF. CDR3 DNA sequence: TGCGCCAGCAGCCCCGGGACAGGGGCCGGAAACACCATATATTTT.

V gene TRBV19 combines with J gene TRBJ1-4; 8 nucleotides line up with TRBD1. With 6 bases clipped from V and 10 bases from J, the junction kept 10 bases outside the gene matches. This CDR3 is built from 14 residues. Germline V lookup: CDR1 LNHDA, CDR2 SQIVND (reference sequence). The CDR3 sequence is CASRAVQGEGKLFF. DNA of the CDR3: TGTGCCAGTAGGGCGGTACAGGGGGAAGGAAAACTGTTTTTT.

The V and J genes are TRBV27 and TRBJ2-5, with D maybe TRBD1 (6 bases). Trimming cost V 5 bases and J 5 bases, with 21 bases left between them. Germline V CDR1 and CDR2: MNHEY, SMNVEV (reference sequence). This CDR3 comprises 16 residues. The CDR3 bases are TGTGCCAGCAGTCCAGGGACAAGCGCCCCCAGGGAGACCCAGTACTTC. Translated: CASSPGTSAPRETQYF.

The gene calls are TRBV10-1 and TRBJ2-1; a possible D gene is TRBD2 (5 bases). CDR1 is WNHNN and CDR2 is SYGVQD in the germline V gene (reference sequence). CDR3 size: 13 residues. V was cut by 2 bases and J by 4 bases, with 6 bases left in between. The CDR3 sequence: CASSERGYNEQFF. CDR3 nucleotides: TGCGCCAGCAGTGAGAGAGGGTACAATGAGCAGTTCTTC.

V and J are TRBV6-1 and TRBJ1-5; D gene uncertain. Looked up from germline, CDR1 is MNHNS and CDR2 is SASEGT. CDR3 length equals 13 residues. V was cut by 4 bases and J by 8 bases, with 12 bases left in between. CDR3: CASSVAGPKPQHF. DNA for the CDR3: TGTGCCAGCAGTGTCGCAGGCCCAAAGCCCCAGCATTTT.

The CDR3 DNA is TGTGCCAGCAGTTTGCCGGGACAGTTTTATGGCTACACCTTC. This sequence encodes CASSLPGQFYGYTF. The rearrangement joins TRBV28 to TRBJ1-2; the match to TRBD1 covers 7 bases. The CDR3 length is 14 residues. Unmatched junction bases numbered 6, after V lost 3 bases and J lost 5 bases. CDR1 is MDHEN and CDR2 is SYDVKM in the germline V gene.

CDR3 amino acids: CASSQVGLSTDTQYF. DNA of the CDR3: TGCGCCAGCAGCCAAGTTGGGCTGAGCACAGATACGCAGTATTTT. The genes are TRBV4-3 and TRBJ2-3; D unresolved. The length of the CDR3 is 15 residues. Trimming removed 1 base from V and 0 bases from J, with 8 bases in between. Germline CDR1 reads LGHNA; CDR2 reads YSLEER.

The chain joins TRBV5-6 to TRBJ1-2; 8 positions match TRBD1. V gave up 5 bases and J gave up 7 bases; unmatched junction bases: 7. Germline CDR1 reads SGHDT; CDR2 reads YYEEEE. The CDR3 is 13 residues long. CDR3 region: CASRQQGARGYTF. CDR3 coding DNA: TGTGCCAGCAGGCAGCAGGGGGCTCGTGGCTACACCTTC. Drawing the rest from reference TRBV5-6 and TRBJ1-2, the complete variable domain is DAGVTQSPTHLIKTRGQQVTLRCSPKSGHDTVSWYQQALGQGPQFIFQYYEEEERQRGNFPDRFSGHQFPNYSSELNVNALLLGDSALYLCASRQQGARGYTFGSGTRLTVV.

The CDR3 DNA is TGTGCCAGCGGCCAGGGATGGGCTAAGCAGTTCTTC. It is translated as CASGQGWAKQFF. This chain links TRBV6-5 with TRBJ2-1; the D gene is possibly TRBD1 (5 bases). This CDR3 has 12 residues. Germline V CDR1 and CDR2: MNHEY, SVGAGI. With 8 bases removed from V and 11 bases from J, the gap between germline ends came to 16 bases.

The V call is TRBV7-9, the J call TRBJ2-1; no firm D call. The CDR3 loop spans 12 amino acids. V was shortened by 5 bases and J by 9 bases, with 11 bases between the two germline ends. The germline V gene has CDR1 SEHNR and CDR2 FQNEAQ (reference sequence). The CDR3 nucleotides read TGTGCCAGCAGCCGAGAGGCGGTTGAGCAGTTCTTC. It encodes CASSREAVEQFF.

Written as DNA, the CDR3 is TGTGCCAGCAGTTATGTATCTGAAGCTTTCTTT. Encoded protein: CASSYVSEAFF. The chain uses TRBV11-2 and TRBJ1-1; D is undetermined. CDR1 is SGHAT, CDR2 FQNNGV, per germline. CDR3 length: 11 residues. The V gene lost 6 bases and the J gene lost 6 bases, with 8 bases spanning the gap.

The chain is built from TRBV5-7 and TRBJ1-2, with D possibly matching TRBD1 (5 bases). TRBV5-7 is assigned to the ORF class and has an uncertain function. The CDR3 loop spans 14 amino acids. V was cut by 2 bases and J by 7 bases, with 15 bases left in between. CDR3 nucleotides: TGTGCCAGCAGCTTCCGGGACTACATGACTGGCTACACCTTC. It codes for CASSFRDYMTGYTF.

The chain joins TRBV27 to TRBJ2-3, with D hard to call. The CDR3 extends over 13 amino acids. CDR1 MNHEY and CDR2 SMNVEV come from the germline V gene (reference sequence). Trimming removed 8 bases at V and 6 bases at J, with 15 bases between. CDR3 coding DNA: TGTGCCAGCGGGCGCACCAAGTCGGATACGCAGTATTTT. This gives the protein CASGRTKSDTQYF.

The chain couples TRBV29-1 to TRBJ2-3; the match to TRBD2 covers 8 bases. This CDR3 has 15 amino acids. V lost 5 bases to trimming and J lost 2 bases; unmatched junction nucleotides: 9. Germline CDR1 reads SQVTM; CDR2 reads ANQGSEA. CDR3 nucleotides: TGCAGCGTTTCCCCCGGGAGGGCCGTCACAGATACGCAGTATTTT. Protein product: CSVSPGRAVTDTQYF.

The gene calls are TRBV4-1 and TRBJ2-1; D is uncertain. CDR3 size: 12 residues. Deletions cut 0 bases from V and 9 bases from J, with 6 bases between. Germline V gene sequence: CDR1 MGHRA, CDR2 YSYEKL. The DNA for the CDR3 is TGCGCCAGCAGCCAAGATCCCGGTGAGCAGTTCTTC. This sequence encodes CASSQDPGEQFF.

This CDR3 reads CASRQDRGLNQPQHF. The CDR3, as DNA: TGTGCCAGCAGACAAGACAGGGGGCTCAATCAGCCCCAGCATTTT. The chain recombines TRBV6-5 with TRBJ1-5; the match to TRBD1 covers 10 bases. The V segment lost 6 bases and the J segment 3 bases; nucleotides outside the gene matches: 5. This CDR3 has 15 amino acids. CDR1 and CDR2 (germline): MNHEY, SVGAGI.

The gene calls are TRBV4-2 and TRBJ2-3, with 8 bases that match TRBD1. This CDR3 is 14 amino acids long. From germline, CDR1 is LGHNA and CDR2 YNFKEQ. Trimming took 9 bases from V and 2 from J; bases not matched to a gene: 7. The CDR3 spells CASVDRGNTDTQYF. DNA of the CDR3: TGTGCCAGTGTTGACAGGGGAAACACAGATACGCAGTATTTT.

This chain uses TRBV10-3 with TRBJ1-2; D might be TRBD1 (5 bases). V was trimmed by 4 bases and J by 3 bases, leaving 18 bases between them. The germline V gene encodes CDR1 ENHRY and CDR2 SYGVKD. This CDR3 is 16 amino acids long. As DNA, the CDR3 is TGTGCCATCAGTGCCCTATATCAGGCCAGGGACTATGGCTACACCTTC. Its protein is CAISALYQARDYGYTF.